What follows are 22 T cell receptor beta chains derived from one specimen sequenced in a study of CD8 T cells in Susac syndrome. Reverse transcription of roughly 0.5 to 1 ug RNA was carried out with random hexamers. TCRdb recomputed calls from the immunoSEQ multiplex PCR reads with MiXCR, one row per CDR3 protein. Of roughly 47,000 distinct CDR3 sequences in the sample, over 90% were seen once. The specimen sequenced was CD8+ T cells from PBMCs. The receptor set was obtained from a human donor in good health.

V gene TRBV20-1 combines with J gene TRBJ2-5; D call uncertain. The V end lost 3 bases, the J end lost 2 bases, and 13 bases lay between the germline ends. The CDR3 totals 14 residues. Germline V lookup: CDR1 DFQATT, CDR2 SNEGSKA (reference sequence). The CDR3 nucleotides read TGCAGTGCTAGGGGTATAAACCTTCAAGAGACCCAGTACTTC. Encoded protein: CSARGINLQETQYF.

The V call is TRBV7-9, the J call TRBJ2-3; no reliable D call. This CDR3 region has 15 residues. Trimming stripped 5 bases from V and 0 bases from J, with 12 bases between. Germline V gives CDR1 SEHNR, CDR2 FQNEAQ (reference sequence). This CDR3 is CASSPPGVSTDTQYF. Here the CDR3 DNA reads TGTGCCAGCAGCCCCCCGGGCGTTAGCACAGATACGCAGTATTTT.

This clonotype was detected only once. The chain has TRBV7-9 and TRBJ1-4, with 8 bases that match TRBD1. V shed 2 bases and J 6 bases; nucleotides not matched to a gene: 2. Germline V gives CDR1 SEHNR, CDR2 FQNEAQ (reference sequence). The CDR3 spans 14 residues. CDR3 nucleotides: TGTGCCAGCAGCTTACTACAGGGGGATGAAAAACTGTTTTTT. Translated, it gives CASSLLQGDEKLFF.

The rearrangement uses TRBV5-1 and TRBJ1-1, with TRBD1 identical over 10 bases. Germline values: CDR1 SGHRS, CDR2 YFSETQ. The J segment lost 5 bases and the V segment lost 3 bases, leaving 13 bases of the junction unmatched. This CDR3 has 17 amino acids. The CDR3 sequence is CASSSNPGTGDQTEAFF. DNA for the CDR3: TGCGCCAGCAGCTCGAACCCCGGGACAGGGGATCAGACTGAAGCTTTCTTT.

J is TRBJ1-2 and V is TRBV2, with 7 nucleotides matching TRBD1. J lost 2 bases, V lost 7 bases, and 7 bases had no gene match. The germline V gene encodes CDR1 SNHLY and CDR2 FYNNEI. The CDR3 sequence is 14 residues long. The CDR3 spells CASTLWGQNYGYTF. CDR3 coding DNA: TGTGCCAGCACGCTATGGGGACAGAACTATGGCTACACCTTC.

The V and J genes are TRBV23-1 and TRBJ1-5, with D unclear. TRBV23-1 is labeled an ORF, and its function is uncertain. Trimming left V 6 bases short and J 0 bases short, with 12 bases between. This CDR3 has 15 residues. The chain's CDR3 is CASSPGGHSNQPQHF. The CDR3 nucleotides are TGCGCCAGCAGCCCAGGCGGTCATAGCAATCAGCCCCAGCATTTT.

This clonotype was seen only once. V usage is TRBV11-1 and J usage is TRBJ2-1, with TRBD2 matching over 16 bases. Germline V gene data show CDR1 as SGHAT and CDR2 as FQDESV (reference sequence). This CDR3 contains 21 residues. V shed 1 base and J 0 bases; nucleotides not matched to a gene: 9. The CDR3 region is CASSLGGTSGRANYSYNEQFF. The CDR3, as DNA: TGTGCCAGCAGCTTAGGGGGGACTAGCGGGAGGGCCAACTACTCCTACAATGAGCAGTTCTTC.

The CDR3 DNA reads as TGTGCCAGCAGGAAGGGACAGGGAACGTCCTACGAGCAGTACTTC. Translating gives CASRKGQGTSYEQYF. The genes are TRBV6-5 and TRBJ2-7, with 9 bases identical to TRBD1. Germline V lookup: CDR1 MNHEY, CDR2 SVGAGI. V lost 6 bases and J lost 1; bases outside the gene matches: 7. This CDR3 contains 15 residues.

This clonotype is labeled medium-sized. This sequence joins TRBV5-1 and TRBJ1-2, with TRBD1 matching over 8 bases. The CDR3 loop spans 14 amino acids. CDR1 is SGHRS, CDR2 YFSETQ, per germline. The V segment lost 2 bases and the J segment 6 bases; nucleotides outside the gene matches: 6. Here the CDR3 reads CASSFTRGQDGYTF. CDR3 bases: TGCGCCAGCAGCTTTACTCGGGGACAGGATGGCTACACCTTC. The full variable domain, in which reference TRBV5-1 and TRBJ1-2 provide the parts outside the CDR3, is KAGVTQTPRYLIKTRGQQVTLSCSPISGHRSVSWYQQTPGQGLQFLFEYFSETQRNKGNFPGRFSGRQFSNSRSEMNVSTLELGDSALYLCASSFTRGQDGYTFGSGTRLTVV.

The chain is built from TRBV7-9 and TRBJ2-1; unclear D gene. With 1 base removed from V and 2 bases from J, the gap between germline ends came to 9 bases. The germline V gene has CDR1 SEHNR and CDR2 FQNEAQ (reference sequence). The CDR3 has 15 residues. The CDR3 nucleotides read TGTGCCAGCAGCTTAGGAAAAAGTCCCTACAATGAGCAGTTCTTC. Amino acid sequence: CASSLGKSPYNEQFF.

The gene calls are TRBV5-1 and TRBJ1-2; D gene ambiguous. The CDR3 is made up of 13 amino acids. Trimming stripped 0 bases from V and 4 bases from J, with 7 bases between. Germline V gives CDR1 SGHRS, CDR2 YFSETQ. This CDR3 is CASSLALSYGYTF. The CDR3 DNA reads TGCGCCAGCAGCTTGGCCCTGTCCTATGGCTACACCTTC.

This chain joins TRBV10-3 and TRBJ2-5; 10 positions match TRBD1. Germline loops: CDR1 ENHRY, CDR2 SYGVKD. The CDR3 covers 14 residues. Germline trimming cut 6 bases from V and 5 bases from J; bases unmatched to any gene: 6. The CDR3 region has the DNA TGTGCCATCAGCCCCGACAGGGGGCTGGAGACCCAGTACTTC. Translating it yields CAISPDRGLETQYF.

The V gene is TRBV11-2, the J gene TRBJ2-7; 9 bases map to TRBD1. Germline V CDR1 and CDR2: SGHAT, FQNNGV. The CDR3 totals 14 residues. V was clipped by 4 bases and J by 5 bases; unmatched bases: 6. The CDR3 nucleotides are TGTGCCAGCAGCTCAGGGACAGGGCGGGACGAGCAGTACTTC. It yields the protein CASSSGTGRDEQYF.

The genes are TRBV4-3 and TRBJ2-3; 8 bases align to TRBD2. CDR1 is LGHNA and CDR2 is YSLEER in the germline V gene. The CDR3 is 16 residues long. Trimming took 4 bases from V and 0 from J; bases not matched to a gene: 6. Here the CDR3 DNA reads TGCGCCAGCAGCCGCCGACTAGCGTCTAGCACAGATACGCAGTATTTT. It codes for CASSRRLASSTDTQYF.

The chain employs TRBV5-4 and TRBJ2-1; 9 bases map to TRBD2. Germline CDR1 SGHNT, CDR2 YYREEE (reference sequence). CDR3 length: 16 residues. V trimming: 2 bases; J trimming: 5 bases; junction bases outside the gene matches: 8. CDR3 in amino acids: CASSFNGGLANNEQFF. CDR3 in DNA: TGTGCCAGCAGCTTCAATGGAGGACTAGCGAACAATGAGCAGTTCTTC. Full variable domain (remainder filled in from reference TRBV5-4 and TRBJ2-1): ETGVTQSPTHLIKTRGQQVTLRCSSQSGHNTVSWYQQALGQGPQFIFQYYREEENGRGNFPPRFSGLQFPNYSSELNVNALELDDSALYLCASSFNGGLANNEQFFGPGTRLTVL.

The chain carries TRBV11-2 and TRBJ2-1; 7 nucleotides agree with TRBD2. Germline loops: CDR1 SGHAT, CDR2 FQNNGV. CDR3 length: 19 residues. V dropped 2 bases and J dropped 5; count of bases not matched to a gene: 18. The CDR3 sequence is CASSLHGREGAATNNEQFF. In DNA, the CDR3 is TGTGCCAGCAGCTTACATGGCAGGGAGGGAGCGGCAACGAACAATGAGCAGTTCTTC.

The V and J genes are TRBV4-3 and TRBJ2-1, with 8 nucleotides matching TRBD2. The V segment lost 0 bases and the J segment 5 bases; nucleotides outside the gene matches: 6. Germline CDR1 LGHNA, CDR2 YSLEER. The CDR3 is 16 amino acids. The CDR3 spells CASSQDGWRGDNEQFF. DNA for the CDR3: TGCGCCAGCAGCCAAGATGGGTGGCGGGGGGACAATGAGCAGTTCTTC.

The CDR3 region is CASSYSGLAGRAETQYF. The CDR3 region has the DNA TGTGCCAGCAGTTACTCCGGCCTAGCGGGACGGGCGGAGACCCAGTACTTC. This chain uses TRBV6-5 with TRBJ2-5, with 9 bases lining up with TRBD2. Germline V gene data show CDR1 as MNHEY and CDR2 as SVGAGI. Unmatched junction bases numbered 10, after V lost 0 bases and J lost 5 bases. The CDR3 runs to 17 residues.

Here the CDR3 DNA reads TGTGCCAGCAGCCAGGGGGGGGACAAGTCCTACGAGCAGTACTTC. This translates into CASSQGGDKSYEQYF. V is TRBV6-2 or TRBV6-3 and J is TRBJ2-7, with D perhaps TRBD1 or TRBD2 (7 bases each). Trimming pared 6 bases from V and 1 base from J, leaving 16 bases between. CDR1 is MNHEY and CDR2 is SVGEGT in the germline V gene. This CDR3 has 15 amino acids.

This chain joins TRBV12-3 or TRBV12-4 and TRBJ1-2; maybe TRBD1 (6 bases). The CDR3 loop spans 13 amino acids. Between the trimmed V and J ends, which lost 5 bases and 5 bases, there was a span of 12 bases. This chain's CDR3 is CASSPRGHYGYTF. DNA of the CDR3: TGTGCCAGCAGTCCCAGGGGACATTATGGCTACACCTTC.

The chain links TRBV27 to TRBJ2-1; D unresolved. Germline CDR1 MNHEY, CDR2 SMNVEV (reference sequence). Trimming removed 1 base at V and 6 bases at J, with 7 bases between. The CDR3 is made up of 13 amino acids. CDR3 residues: CASSLFGLNEQFF. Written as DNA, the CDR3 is TGTGCCAGCAGTTTATTCGGGCTCAATGAGCAGTTCTTC.

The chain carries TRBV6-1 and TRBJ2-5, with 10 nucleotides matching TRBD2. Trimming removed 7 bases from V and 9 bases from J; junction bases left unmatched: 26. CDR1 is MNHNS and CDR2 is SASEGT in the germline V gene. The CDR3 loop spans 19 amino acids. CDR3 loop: CASTSESGTSDSAAWAQYF. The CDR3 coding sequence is TGTGCCAGCACCAGCGAGAGTGGGACTAGCGACTCCGCGGCGTGGGCCCAGTACTTC.